Below are 21 T cell receptor beta chains sequenced from a single sample in a study of shared clonotypes between healthy human individuals. Data came from immunoSEQ multiplex PCR; TCRdb stores just in-frame clones and leaves some out. The sample has about 600,000 clones, 97% seen once; the top ten hold about 0.06%. Sequencing was performed on naive CD4+ T cells sorted from blood. Subset defined: CD45RA+ positively selected. The receptors derive from a woman aged 30 to 39 in good health.

V and J are TRBV5-1 and TRBJ1-1; D is possibly TRBD1 (5 bases). CDR3 length: 15 residues. CDR1 is SGHRS, CDR2 YFSETQ, per germline. With 10 bases removed from V and 1 base from J, the gap between germline ends came to 20 bases. The CDR3 sequence: CAGRKSPGGNTEAFF. The DNA of the CDR3 is TGCGCCGGACGAAAGTCCCCCGGGGGGAACACTGAAGCTTTCTTT.

The chain joins TRBV28 to TRBJ2-7; possible D gene TRBD1, 7 bases. V was shortened by 6 bases and J by 3 bases, with 12 bases between the two germline ends. This CDR3 comprises 13 residues. CDR1 and CDR2 from the germline V gene are MDHEN and SYDVKM. The CDR3 protein is CASRRDSRYEQYF. The CDR3 DNA is TGTGCCAGCAGGCGGGACAGCCGCTACGAGCAGTACTTC.

The chain couples TRBV27 to TRBJ1-1; 9 bases align to TRBD1. V gave up 3 bases and J gave up 4 bases; unmatched junction bases: 3. The CDR3 totals 14 residues. Germline V lookup: CDR1 MNHEY, CDR2 SMNVEV (reference sequence). CDR3 loop: CASSFRQGGTEAFF. CDR3 bases: TGTGCCAGCAGTTTCCGACAGGGGGGCACTGAAGCTTTCTTT.

The chain is built from TRBV28 and TRBJ1-3; D perhaps matches TRBD1 (6 bases). V was shortened by 1 base and J by 3 bases, with 16 bases between the two germline ends. The germline V gene encodes CDR1 MDHEN and CDR2 SYDVKM. CDR3 length: 17 residues. CDR3 DNA: TGTGCCAGCAGTTTATCTCAAGGGGGGGGCTTTGGAAACACCATATATTTT. Its translation is CASSLSQGGGFGNTIYF.

The chain combines TRBV5-1 with TRBJ2-1; D is perhaps TRBD1 or TRBD2 (5 bases each). The ends were cut back, 0 bases at V and 7 bases at J, with 17 bases in the middle. CDR1 and CDR2 (germline): SGHRS, YFSETQ. CDR3 size: 16 residues. DNA for the CDR3: TGCGCCAGCAGCTTGGCCGGGACCTCTAAATGGAATGAGCAGTTCTTC. Encoded protein: CASSLAGTSKWNEQFF.

This chain connects TRBV2 to TRBJ2-3; possibly TRBD2 for D (6 bases). V lost 5 bases and J 1 base, leaving 13 bases between the germline ends. The CDR3 extends over 15 amino acids. CDR1 and CDR2 from the germline V gene are SNHLY and FYNNEI. The DNA of the CDR3 is TGTGCCAGCAGTCCGACTAGTTCGGGCACAGATACGCAGTATTTT. Encoded protein: CASSPTSSGTDTQYF.

The J gene is TRBJ1-1, the V gene TRBV7-2, with a weak D call TRBD1 (6 bases). The CDR3 consists of 14 residues. V lost 0 bases, J lost 5 bases, and 10 bases lay in between. The V gene's germline CDR1 is SGHTA and CDR2 FQGNSA. CDR3 coding DNA: TGTGCCAGCAGCTTAGCCAGGGGACGTACTGAAGCTTTCTTT. It specifies CASSLARGRTEAFF. Combining the CDR3 with reference TRBV7-2 and TRBJ1-1 gives the whole variable domain GAGVSQSPSNKVTEKGKDVELRCDPISGHTALYWYRQSLGQGLEFLIYFQGNSAPDKSGLPSDRFSAERTGGSVSTLTIQRTQQEDSAVYLCASSLARGRTEAFFGQGTRLTVV.

There are a few counts of this clone. The chain recombines TRBV2 with TRBJ1-1; D not resolved. Germline lookup yields CDR1 SNHLY and CDR2 FYNNEI. The CDR3 contains 11 residues. Trimming took 4 bases from V and 7 from J, leaving 7 bases between them. The CDR3 DNA reads as TGTGCCAGCAGTGTGACCTTTGAAGCTTTCTTT. It translates to CASSVTFEAFF.

In regard to this clone: This specimen includes other DNA sequences encoding the same CDR3. V usage is TRBV28 and J usage is TRBJ2-7; D perhaps matches TRBD1 (5 bases). CDR1 is MDHEN, CDR2 SYDVKM, per germline. V lost 5 bases to trimming and J lost 4 bases, with 12 bases between them. The CDR3 sequence is 13 residues long. The DNA for the CDR3 is TGTGCCAGCAGTCTCCCACAGGTTTACGAGCAGTACTTC. It translates to CASSLPQVYEQYF.

The J gene is TRBJ2-7, the V gene TRBV19, with 7 bases that match TRBD2. The CDR3 sequence is 16 residues long. V gave up 6 bases and J gave up 6 bases; unmatched junction bases: 17. Germline V gene data show CDR1 as LNHDA and CDR2 as SQIVND (reference sequence). The CDR3 coding sequence is TGTGCCAGTAGCCATAGCGTGGCGGGAGAGGGGCGCGAGCAGTACTTC. It yields the protein CASSHSVAGEGREQYF.

CDR3 sequence: CASSRAGTSGRDEQYF. The CDR3 region has the DNA TGTGCCAGCTCTCGAGCTGGGACTAGCGGGAGAGACGAGCAGTACTTC. This sequence joins TRBV18 and TRBJ2-7, with TRBD2 identical over 14 bases. The germline CDR1 and CDR2 sequences are KGHSH and LQKENI. This CDR3 region has 16 residues. V gave up 6 bases and J gave up 5 bases; unmatched junction bases: 9.

The chain joins TRBV28 to TRBJ2-5; 10 bases agree with TRBD2. V was clipped by 3 bases and J by 1 base; unmatched bases: 2. The CDR3 totals 15 residues. Per germline, CDR1 MDHEN and CDR2 SYDVKM. The CDR3 here is CASSFWTSGQETQYF. The CDR3 DNA reads TGTGCCAGCAGTTTTTGGACTAGCGGCCAAGAGACCCAGTACTTC.

With respect to this clone: Additional DNA sequences in this sample encode the identical CDR3. The rearrangement uses TRBV15 and TRBJ1-3; D ambiguous. CDR3 length: 15 residues. V was trimmed by 0 bases and J by 0 bases, leaving 6 bases between them. The germline CDR1 and CDR2 sequences are LNHNV and YYDKDF (reference sequence). The CDR3 spells CATSRDGNSGNTIYF. The CDR3 nucleotides read TGTGCCACCAGCAGAGACGGCAACTCTGGAAACACCATATATTTT.

The rearrangement links TRBV11-2 to TRBJ2-1, with TRBD2 matching over 12 bases. Germline V lookup: CDR1 SGHAT, CDR2 FQNNGV. This CDR3 has 15 amino acids. Trimming removed 5 bases from V and 9 bases from J; junction bases left unmatched: 8. As DNA, the CDR3 is TGTGCCAGCAGCAGACCTAGCGGGAGGGTAGTTGAGCAGTTCTTC. Amino acid sequence: CASSRPSGRVVEQFF.

This chain uses TRBV2 with TRBJ2-1, with a possible D match to TRBD2 (7 bases). V lost 8 bases, J lost 5 bases, and 22 bases lay in between. The CDR3 runs to 16 residues. Germline assignment: CDR1 SNHLY and CDR2 FYNNEI. Written as DNA, the CDR3 is TGTGCCAGCCTGGTGGGGGGGGCTATCGTCCACAATGAGCAGTTCTTC. Translation: CASLVGGAIVHNEQFF.

The genes are TRBV2 and TRBJ2-7; 13 positions agree with TRBD2. The trim removed 6 bases at V and 4 bases at J, leaving 6 bases unmatched. The CDR3 is made up of 15 amino acids. CDR1 is SNHLY, CDR2 FYNNEI, per germline. This CDR3 reads CASRDGTSGVYEQYF. The CDR3 DNA is TGTGCCAGCAGAGACGGGACTAGCGGGGTTTACGAGCAGTACTTC.

The chain combines TRBV19 with TRBJ2-1, with a tentative D call TRBD1 (8 bases). Germline CDR1 is LNHDA and CDR2 is SQIVND (reference sequence). V dropped 7 bases and J dropped 2 bases, with 15 bases sitting between them. The CDR3 has 15 amino acids. The DNA of the CDR3 is TGTGCCAGTAAAAAACAGGGGGGGACCTACAATGAGCAGTTCTTC. Translation: CASKKQGGTYNEQFF.

The genes are TRBV7-6 and TRBJ2-7, with a weak D call TRBD2 (5 bases). CDR1 is SGHVS, CDR2 FNYEAQ, per germline. There are 14 residues in the CDR3. Between the trimmed V and J ends, which lost 5 bases and 3 bases, there was a span of 14 bases. CDR3 amino acids: CASSPTGVNYEQYF. The CDR3 coding sequence is TGTGCCAGCAGCCCCACCGGGGTGAACTACGAGCAGTACTTC. The whole variable domain, filled in from reference TRBV7-6 and TRBJ2-7, reads GAGVSQSPRYKVTKRGQDVALRCDPISGHVSLYWYRQALGQGPEFLTYFNYEAQQDKSGLPNDRFSAERPEGSISTLTIQRTEQRDSAMYRCASSPTGVNYEQYFGPGTRLTVT.

This clone was detected once. The chain carries TRBV9 and TRBJ2-3; D remains ambiguous. Deletions cut 0 bases from V and 2 bases from J, with 16 bases between. Looked up from germline, CDR1 is SGDLS and CDR2 is YYNGEE. The CDR3 loop spans 17 amino acids. This CDR3 is CASSVAGAPTNTDTQYF. In DNA, the CDR3 is TGTGCCAGCAGCGTAGCTGGAGCGCCGACGAACACAGATACGCAGTATTTT.

The chain recombines TRBV7-9 with TRBJ2-1, with TRBD1 matching over 9 bases. CDR3 length equals 18 residues. Unmatched junction bases numbered 15, after V lost 5 bases and J lost 4 bases. CDR1 is SEHNR, CDR2 FQNEAQ, per germline (reference sequence). This CDR3 is CASSTDRGAWKLYNEQFF. DNA for the CDR3: TGTGCCAGCAGCACGGACAGGGGTGCTTGGAAACTTTACAATGAGCAGTTCTTC.

The chain joins TRBV5-8 to TRBJ2-3; 14 bases agree with TRBD2. Germline V lookup: CDR1 SGHTS, CDR2 YDEGEE. The CDR3 consists of 18 residues. The V gene end was trimmed by 4 bases and the J gene end by 2 bases; junction bases not matched to a gene: 9. The CDR3 DNA reads TGTGCCAGCAGCCTGGAGGGACTAGCGGGAGTCTACACAGATACGCAGTATTTT. Translation: CASSLEGLAGVYTDTQYF.